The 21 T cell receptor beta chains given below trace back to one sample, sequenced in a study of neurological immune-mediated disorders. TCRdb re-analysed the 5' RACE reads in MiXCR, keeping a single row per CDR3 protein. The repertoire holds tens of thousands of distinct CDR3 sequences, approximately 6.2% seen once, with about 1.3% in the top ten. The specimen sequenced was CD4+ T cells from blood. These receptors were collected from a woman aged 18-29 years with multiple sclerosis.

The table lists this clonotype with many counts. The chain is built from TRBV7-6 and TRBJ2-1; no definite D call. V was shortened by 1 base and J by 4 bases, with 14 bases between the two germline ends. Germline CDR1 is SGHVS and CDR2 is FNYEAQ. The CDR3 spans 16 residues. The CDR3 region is CASSLVGLPSYNEQFF. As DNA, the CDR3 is TGTGCCAGCAGCTTAGTAGGTCTACCGAGTTACAATGAGCAGTTCTTC.

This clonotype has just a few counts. This CDR3 reads CASSYSAGVVEAFF. DNA of the CDR3: TGTGCCAGCAGTTACTCCGCAGGGGTGGTTGAAGCTTTCTTT. This chain joins TRBV6-5 and TRBJ1-1, with D perhaps matching TRBD1 (6 bases). The germline V and J ends were trimmed by 0 bases and 7 bases, with 12 bases remaining between them. The CDR3 covers 14 residues. Germline-derived CDR1 and CDR2 are MNHEY and SVGAGI.

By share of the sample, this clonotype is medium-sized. The CDR3 spells CASSPTPGTPYSYNEQFF. The CDR3 DNA is TGTGCCAGCAGTCCGACCCCCGGGACACCTTATTCCTACAATGAGCAGTTCTTC. The chain couples TRBV28 to TRBJ2-1, with TRBD1 as a possible D gene (6 bases). The CDR3 is made up of 18 amino acids. Trimming stripped 5 bases from V and 1 base from J, with 21 bases between. The V gene's germline CDR1 is MDHEN and CDR2 SYDVKM.

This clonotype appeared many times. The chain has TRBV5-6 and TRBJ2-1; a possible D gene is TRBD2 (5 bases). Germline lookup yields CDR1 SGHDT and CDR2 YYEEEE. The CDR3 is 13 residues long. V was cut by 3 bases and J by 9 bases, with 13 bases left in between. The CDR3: CASSSSPGFEQFF. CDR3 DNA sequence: TGTGCCAGCAGCTCCTCCCCGGGGTTTGAGCAGTTCTTC.

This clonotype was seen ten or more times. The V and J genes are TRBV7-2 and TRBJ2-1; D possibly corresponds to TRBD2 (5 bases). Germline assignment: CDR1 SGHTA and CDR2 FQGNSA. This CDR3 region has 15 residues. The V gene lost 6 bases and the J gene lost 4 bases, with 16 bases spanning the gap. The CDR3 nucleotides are TGTGCCAGCAGTCCCCCGGGAAAACCTTACAATGAGCAGTTCTTC. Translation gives CASSPPGKPYNEQFF. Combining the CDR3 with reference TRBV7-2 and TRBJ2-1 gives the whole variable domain GAGVSQSPSNKVTEKGKDVELRCDPISGHTALYWYRQSLGQGLEFLIYFQGNSAPDKSGLPSDRFSAERTGGSVSTLTIQRTQQEDSAVYLCASSPPGKPYNEQFFGPGTRLTVL.

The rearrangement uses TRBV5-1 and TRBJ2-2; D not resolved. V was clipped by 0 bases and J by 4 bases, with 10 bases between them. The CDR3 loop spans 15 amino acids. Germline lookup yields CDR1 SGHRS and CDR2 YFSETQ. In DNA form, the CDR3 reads TGCGCCAGCAGCTTGGACCCCGGTGGCACCGGGGAGCTGTTTTTT. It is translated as CASSLDPGGTGELFF. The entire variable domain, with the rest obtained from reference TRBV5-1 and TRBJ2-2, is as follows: KAGVTQTPRYLIKTRGQQVTLSCSPISGHRSVSWYQQTPGQGLQFLFEYFSETQRNKGNFPGRFSGRQFSNSRSEMNVSTLELGDSALYLCASSLDPGGTGELFFGEGSRLTVL.

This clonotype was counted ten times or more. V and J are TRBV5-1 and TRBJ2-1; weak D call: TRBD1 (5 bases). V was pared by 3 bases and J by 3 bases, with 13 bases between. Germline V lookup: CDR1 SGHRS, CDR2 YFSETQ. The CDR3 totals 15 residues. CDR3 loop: CASSSGQGLYNEQFF. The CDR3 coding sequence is TGCGCCAGCAGCTCTGGGCAGGGCCTCTACAATGAGCAGTTCTTC.

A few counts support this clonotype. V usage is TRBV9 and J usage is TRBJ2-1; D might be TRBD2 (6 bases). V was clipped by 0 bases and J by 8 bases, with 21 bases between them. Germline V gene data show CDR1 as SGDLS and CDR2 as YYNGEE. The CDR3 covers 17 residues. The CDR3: CASSVEGLGASADEQFF. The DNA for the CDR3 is TGTGCCAGCAGCGTAGAGGGCTTAGGCGCTAGCGCAGATGAGCAGTTCTTC.

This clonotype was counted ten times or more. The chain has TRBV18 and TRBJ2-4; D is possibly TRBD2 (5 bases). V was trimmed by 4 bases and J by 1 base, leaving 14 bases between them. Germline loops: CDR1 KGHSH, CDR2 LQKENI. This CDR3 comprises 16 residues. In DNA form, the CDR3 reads TGTGCCAGCTCACGGGAGATCCGTGGGGCCAAAAACATTCAGTACTTC. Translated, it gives CASSREIRGAKNIQYF.

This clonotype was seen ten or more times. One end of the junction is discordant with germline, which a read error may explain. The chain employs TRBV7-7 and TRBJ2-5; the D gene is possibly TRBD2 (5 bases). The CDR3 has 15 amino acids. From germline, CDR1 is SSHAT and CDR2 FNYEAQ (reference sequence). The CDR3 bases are TGTGCTAGCAGAACCGCTCGGGATAGGAGAGAGACCCAGTACTTC. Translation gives CASRTARDRRETQYF.

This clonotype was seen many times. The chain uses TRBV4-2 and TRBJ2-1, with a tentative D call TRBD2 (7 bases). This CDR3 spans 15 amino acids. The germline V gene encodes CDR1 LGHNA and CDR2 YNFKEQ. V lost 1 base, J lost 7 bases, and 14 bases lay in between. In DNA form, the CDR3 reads TGTGCCAGCAGCCAAGGTGCGGGGGCGGGGAATGAGCAGTTCTTC. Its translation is CASSQGAGAGNEQFF.

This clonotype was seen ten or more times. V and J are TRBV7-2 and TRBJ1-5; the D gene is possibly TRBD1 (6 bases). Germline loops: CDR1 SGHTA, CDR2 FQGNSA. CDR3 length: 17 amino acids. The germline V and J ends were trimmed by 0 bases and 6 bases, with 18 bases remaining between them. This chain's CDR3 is CASSLAFGQLLSQPQHF. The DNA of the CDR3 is TGTGCCAGCAGCTTAGCCTTCGGACAGTTATTGAGTCAGCCCCAGCATTTT.

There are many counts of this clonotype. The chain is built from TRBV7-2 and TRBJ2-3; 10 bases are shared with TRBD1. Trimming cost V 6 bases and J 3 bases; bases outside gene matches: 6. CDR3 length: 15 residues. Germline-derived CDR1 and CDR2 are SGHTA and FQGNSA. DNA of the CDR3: TGTGCCAGCAGGTGGACAGGGGGATCGACAGATACGCAGTATTTT. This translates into CASRWTGGSTDTQYF. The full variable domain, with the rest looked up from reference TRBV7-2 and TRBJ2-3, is GAGVSQSPSNKVTEKGKDVELRCDPISGHTALYWYRQSLGQGLEFLIYFQGNSAPDKSGLPSDRFSAERTGGSVSTLTIQRTQQEDSAVYLCASRWTGGSTDTQYFGPGTRLTVL.

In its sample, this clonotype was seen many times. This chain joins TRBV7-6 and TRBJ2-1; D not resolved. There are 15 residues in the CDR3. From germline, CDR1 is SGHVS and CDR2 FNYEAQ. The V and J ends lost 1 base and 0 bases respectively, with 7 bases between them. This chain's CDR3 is CASSLVISSYNEQFF. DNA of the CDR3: TGTGCCAGCAGCTTAGTAATTAGCTCCTACAATGAGCAGTTCTTC. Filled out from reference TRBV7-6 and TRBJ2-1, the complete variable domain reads GAGVSQSPRYKVTKRGQDVALRCDPISGHVSLYWYRQALGQGPEFLTYFNYEAQQDKSGLPNDRFSAERPEGSISTLTIQRTEQRDSAMYRCASSLVISSYNEQFFGPGTRLTVL.

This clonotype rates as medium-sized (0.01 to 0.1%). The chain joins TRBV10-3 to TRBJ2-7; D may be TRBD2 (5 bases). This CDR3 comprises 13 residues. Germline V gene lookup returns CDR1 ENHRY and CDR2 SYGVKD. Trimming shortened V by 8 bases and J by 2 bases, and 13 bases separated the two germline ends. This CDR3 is CAIREGLPYEQYV. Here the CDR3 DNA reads TGTGCCATCCGAGAGGGCCTCCCCTACGAGCAGTACGTC.

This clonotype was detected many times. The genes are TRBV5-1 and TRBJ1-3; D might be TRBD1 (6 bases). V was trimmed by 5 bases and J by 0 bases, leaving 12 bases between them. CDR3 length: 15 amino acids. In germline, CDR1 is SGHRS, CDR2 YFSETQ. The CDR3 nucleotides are TGCGCCAGCAGGTCGGACAGCTCCTCTGGAAACACCATATATTTT. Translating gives CASRSDSSSGNTIYF.

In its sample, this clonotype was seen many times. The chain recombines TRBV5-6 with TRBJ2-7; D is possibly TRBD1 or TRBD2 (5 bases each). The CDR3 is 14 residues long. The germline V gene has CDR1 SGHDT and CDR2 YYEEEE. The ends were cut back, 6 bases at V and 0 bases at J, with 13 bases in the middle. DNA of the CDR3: TGTGCCAGCACCCTTGGGACCAGCTCCTACGAGCAGTACGTC. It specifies CASTLGTSSYEQYV.

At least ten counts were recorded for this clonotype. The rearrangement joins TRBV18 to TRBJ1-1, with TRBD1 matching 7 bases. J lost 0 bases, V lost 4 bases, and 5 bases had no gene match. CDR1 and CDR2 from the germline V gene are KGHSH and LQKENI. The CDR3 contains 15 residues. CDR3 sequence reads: CASSQQGEMNTEAFF. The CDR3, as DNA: TGTGCCAGCTCACAGCAGGGGGAGATGAACACTGAAGCTTTCTTT.

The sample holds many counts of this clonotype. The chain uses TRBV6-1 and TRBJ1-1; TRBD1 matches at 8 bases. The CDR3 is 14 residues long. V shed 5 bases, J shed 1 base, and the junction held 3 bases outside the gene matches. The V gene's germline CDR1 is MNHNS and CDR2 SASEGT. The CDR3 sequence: CASSLDRANTEAFF. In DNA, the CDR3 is TGTGCCAGCAGTTTGGACAGGGCGAACACTGAAGCTTTCTTT.

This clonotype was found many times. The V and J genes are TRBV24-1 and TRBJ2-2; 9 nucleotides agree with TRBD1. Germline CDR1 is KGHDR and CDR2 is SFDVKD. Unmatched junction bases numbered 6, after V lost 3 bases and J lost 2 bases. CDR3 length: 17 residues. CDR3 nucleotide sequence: TGTGCCACCAGTGATGGCCCGGGACAGGGTAACACCGGGGAGCTGTTTTTT. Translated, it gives CATSDGPGQGNTGELFF.

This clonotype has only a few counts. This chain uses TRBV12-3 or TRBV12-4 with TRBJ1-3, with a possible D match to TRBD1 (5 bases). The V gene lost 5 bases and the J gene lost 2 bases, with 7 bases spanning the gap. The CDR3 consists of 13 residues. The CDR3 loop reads CASSPGPGNTIYF. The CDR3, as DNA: TGTGCCAGCAGTCCAGGGCCTGGAAACACCATATATTTT.